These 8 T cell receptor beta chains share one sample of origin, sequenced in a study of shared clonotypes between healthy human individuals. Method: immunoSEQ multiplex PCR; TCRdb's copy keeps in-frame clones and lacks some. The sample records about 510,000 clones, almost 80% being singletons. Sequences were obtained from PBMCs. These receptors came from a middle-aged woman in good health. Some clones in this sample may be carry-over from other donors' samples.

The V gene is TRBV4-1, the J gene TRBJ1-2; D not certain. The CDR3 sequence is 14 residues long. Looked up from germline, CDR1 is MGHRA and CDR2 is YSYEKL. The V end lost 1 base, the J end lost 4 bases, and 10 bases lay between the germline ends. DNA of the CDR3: TGCGCCAGCAGCCAAGCCGAGGGCCGCTATGGCTACACCTTC. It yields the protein CASSQAEGRYGYTF.

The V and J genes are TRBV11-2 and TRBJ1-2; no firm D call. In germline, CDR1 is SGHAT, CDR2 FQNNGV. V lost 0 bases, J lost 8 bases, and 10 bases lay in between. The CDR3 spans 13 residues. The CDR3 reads CASSLDSTGGYTF. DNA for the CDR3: TGTGCCAGCAGCTTAGATAGTACGGGGGGCTACACCTTC. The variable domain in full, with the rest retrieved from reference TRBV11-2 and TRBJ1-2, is EAGVAQSPRYKIIEKRQSVAFWCNPISGHATLYWYQQILGQGPKLLIQFQNNGVVDDSQLPKDRFSAERLKGVDSTLKIQPAKLEDSAVYLCASSLDSTGGYTFGSGTRLTVV.

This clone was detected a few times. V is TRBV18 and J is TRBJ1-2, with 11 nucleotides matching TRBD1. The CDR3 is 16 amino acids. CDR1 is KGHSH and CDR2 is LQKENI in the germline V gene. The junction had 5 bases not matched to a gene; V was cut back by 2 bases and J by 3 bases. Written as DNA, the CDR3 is TGTGCCAGCTCACCAACTCCGGGACAGGGGGACTATGGCTACACCTTC. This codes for CASSPTPGQGDYGYTF.

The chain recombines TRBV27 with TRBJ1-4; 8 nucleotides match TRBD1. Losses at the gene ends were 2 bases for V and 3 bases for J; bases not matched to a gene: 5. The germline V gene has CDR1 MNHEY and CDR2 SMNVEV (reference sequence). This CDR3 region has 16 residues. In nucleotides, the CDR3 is TGTGCCAGCAGTTTAAGACAGGGGCTGGCTAATGAAAAACTGTTTTTT. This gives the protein CASSLRQGLANEKLFF.

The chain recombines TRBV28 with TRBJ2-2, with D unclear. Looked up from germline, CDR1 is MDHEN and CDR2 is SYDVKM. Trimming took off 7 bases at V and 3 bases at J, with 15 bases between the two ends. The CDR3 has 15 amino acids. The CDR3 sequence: CASTPDGPYTGELFF. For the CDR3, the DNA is TGTGCCAGCACCCCTGACGGGCCTTACACCGGGGAGCTGTTTTTT.

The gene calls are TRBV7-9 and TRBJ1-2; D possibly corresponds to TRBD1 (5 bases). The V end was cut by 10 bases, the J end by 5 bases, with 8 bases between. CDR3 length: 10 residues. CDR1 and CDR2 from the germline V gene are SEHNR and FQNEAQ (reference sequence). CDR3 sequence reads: CATTEYGYTF. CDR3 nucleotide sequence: TGTGCCACGACAGAGTATGGCTACACCTTC.

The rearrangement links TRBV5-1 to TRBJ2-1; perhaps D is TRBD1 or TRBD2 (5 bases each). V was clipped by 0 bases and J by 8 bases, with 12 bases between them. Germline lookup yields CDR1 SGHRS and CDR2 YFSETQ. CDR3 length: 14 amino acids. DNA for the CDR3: TGCGCCAGCAGCTTGGCCATGGGGGTCGATGAGCAGTTCTTC. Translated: CASSLAMGVDEQFF.

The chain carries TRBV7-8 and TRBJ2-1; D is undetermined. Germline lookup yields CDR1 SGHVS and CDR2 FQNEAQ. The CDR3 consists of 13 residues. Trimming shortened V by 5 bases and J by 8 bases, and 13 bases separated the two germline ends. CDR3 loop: CASSPAFGDEQFF. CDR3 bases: TGTGCCAGCAGCCCAGCGTTTGGGGATGAGCAGTTCTTC.